Presented here are 19 T cell receptor beta chains from one specimen sequenced in a study of blood T cell repertoires in COVID-19 (dated by TCRdb to between 2020 and 2021). The receptor library was made with the immunoSEQ multiplex PCR assay. In TCRdb, the immuneACCESS table is reduced to in-frame sequences with V and J assigned. These tables do not hold every clone; where another copy was compared, an unresolved V gene accounts for under half, and the others remain unexplained. The sample has 200,000 or so clones on record, roughly 90% of them singletons. The ten biggest clones cover about 2.2% of the sample. Sequenced input: peripheral blood. Receptors originate from a woman aged 50 to 60 with acute or convalescent COVID-19.

This chain uses TRBV29-1 with TRBJ2-1, with a possible D match to TRBD1 (6 bases). Germline V CDR1 and CDR2: SQVTM, ANQGSEA. V lost 7 bases to trimming and J lost 10 bases, with 14 bases between them. There are 11 residues in the CDR3. CDR3: CSGHRDGEQFF. CDR3 nucleotides: TGCAGCGGACACAGGGACGGGGAGCAGTTCTTC.

The chain carries TRBV7-2 and TRBJ2-1; D remains unclear. Germline V gives CDR1 SGHTA, CDR2 FQGNSA. There are 14 residues in the CDR3. Trimming left V 2 bases short and J 2 bases short, with 7 bases between. CDR3 loop: CASSLSLAYNEQFF. CDR3 nucleotide sequence: TGTGCCAGCAGCTTATCCCTAGCCTACAATGAGCAGTTCTTC.

V and J are TRBV27 and TRBJ1-1, with unresolved D. Germline CDR1 is MNHEY and CDR2 is SMNVEV (reference sequence). Between the trimmed V and J ends, which lost 7 bases and 5 bases, there was a span of 14 bases. The length of the CDR3 is 13 residues. The CDR3 loop reads CASTLSSGTEAFF. The CDR3 DNA is TGTGCCAGCACTCTATCTTCGGGGACTGAAGCTTTCTTT.

This sequence joins TRBV5-1 and TRBJ2-7; D uncertain. Per the germline V gene, CDR1 is SGHRS and CDR2 is YFSETQ. This CDR3 spans 11 amino acids. V lost 1 base to trimming and J lost 5 bases, with 4 bases between them. DNA of the CDR3: TGCGCCAGCAGCTTGCAGAACGAGCAGTACTTC. Its protein is CASSLQNEQYF.

The genes are TRBV5-1 and TRBJ2-5, with D possibly TRBD1 on 5 matching bases. The CDR3 is 15 residues long. Trimming removed 2 bases from V and 5 bases from J, with 16 bases in between. Germline assignment: CDR1 SGHRS and CDR2 YFSETQ. The CDR3 loop is CASSFTGDSRETQYF. CDR3 DNA: TGCGCCAGCAGCTTTACAGGAGACTCCCGGGAGACCCAGTACTTC.

This clone has only a few counts. This rearrangement joins TRBV5-1 to TRBJ2-7; a possible D gene is TRBD2 (5 bases). Germline-derived CDR1 and CDR2 are SGHRS and YFSETQ. V lost 7 bases and J 7 bases, leaving 21 bases between the germline ends. The CDR3 has 14 residues. This chain's CDR3 is CASRVDYLPREQYF. The CDR3 DNA is TGCGCCAGCCGAGTCGACTATCTCCCAAGGGAGCAGTACTTC.

This chain links TRBV24-1 with TRBJ2-3; D is undetermined. Germline CDR1 is KGHDR and CDR2 is SFDVKD. The V gene lost 3 bases and the J gene lost 0 bases, with 6 bases spanning the gap. This CDR3 contains 14 residues. The CDR3 nucleotides read TGTGCCACCAGTGATCCTACTAGCACAGATACGCAGTATTTT. Its protein product is CATSDPTSTDTQYF.

This chain connects TRBV7-9 to TRBJ2-3, with 11 nucleotides matching TRBD2. Germline loops: CDR1 SEHNR, CDR2 FQNEAQ (reference sequence). The ends lost 6 bases at V and 2 bases at J; junction bases unmatched: 7. The CDR3 loop spans 16 amino acids. The CDR3 coding sequence is TGTGCCAGCAGTTCCGGGACTAGCGGAGCCACAGATACGCAGTATTTT. As protein: CASSSGTSGATDTQYF.

The chain is built from TRBV27 and TRBJ2-7; 10 bases map to TRBD1. The germline CDR1 and CDR2 sequences are MNHEY and SMNVEV (reference sequence). With 3 bases clipped from V and 7 bases from J, the junction kept 6 bases outside the gene matches. The CDR3 runs 14 residues. CDR3 region: CASSFRQGAGEQYF. The CDR3 DNA follows: TGTGCCAGCAGTTTCCGACAGGGGGCGGGAGAGCAGTACTTC.

This sequence joins TRBV6-2 or TRBV6-3 and TRBJ2-5; 8 bases fit TRBD1. With 6 bases clipped from V and 2 bases from J, the junction kept 8 bases outside the gene matches. Germline loops: CDR1 MNHEY, CDR2 SVGEGT. The CDR3 extends over 15 amino acids. The CDR3 DNA sequence: TGTGCCAGCAGCCCCCACTGGACAGGGCAAGAGACCCAGTACTTC. As protein: CASSPHWTGQETQYF.

The chain is built from TRBV24-1 and TRBJ1-1; D is perhaps TRBD1 (6 bases). This CDR3 is built from 14 residues. Germline values: CDR1 KGHDR, CDR2 SFDVKD. Trimming left V 12 bases short and J 3 bases short, with 19 bases between. The CDR3 here is CAELKGDEDTEAFF. CDR3 sequence (DNA): TGTGCCGAGCTGAAGGGGGATGAGGACACTGAAGCTTTCTTT.

This clone appeared a single time. The chain joins TRBV7-8 to TRBJ2-3, with a tentative D call TRBD2 (6 bases). The CDR3 is 17 amino acids. Germline-derived CDR1 and CDR2 are SGHVS and FQNEAQ. V lost 5 bases, J lost 3 bases, and 21 bases lay in between. Here the CDR3 reads CASSPPLGRGKTDTQYF. The DNA for the CDR3 is TGTGCCAGCAGCCCACCATTGGGGCGCGGGAAAACAGATACGCAGTATTTT.

The chain recombines TRBV11-2 with TRBJ2-7; TRBD2 matches 9 bases. Germline V gene sequence: CDR1 SGHAT, CDR2 FQNNGV. Trimming cost V 0 bases and J 3 bases; bases outside gene matches: 6. The CDR3 covers 16 residues. The CDR3 region has the DNA TGTGCCAGCAGCTTAGAGGCTAGCGGGACCTACTACGAGCAGTACTTC. This codes for CASSLEASGTYYEQYF.

This clone appeared a single time. The chain links TRBV6-5 to TRBJ2-5, with TRBD2 matching 9 bases. CDR3 length: 15 amino acids. The V and J ends lost 6 bases and 4 bases, in that order; junction bases with no gene match: 9. Per the germline V gene, CDR1 is MNHEY and CDR2 is SVGAGI. The CDR3 nucleotides are TGTGCCAGCAGACCCGGGATAGCGGGGGCAGAGACCCAGTACTTC. This encodes CASRPGIAGAETQYF.

The J gene is TRBJ1-6, the V gene TRBV5-4; D is unclear. The length of the CDR3 is 14 residues. V gave up 1 base and J gave up 6 bases, with 8 bases separating them. The germline gives CDR1 SGHNT, CDR2 YYREEE (reference sequence). This CDR3 is CASSLTGSNSPLHF. The CDR3 DNA is TGTGCCAGCAGCTTGACGGGAAGTAATTCACCCCTCCACTTT.

The V gene is TRBV7-2, the J gene TRBJ2-7; D may be TRBD2 (7 bases). Germline V lookup: CDR1 SGHTA, CDR2 FQGNSA. CDR3 size: 16 residues. V was shortened by 5 bases and J by 0 bases, with 17 bases between the two germline ends. CDR3 residues: CASSMDGGRSSYEQYF. DNA of the CDR3: TGTGCCAGCAGCATGGACGGGGGGCGGAGCTCCTACGAGCAGTACTTC.

The chain employs TRBV29-1 and TRBJ2-7; 9 positions agree with TRBD1. Trimming at V came to 4 bases and at J to 6 bases, leaving 13 bases not matched to a gene. The germline gives CDR1 SQVTM, CDR2 ANQGSEA. CDR3 length equals 15 residues. CDR3 amino acids: CSVVPMEQGAGEQYF. The CDR3 bases are TGCAGCGTTGTCCCGATGGAACAGGGGGCCGGCGAGCAGTACTTC.

The chain is built from TRBV2 and TRBJ2-5; 11 nucleotides match TRBD2. The CDR3 contains 15 residues. Trimming at V came to 8 bases and at J to 2 bases, leaving 7 bases not matched to a gene. CDR1 and CDR2 from the germline V gene are SNHLY and FYNNEI. In nucleotides, the CDR3 is TGTGCCAGCGGAGGACTAGCGGGTCGGCAAGAGACCCAGTACTTC. Protein sequence: CASGGLAGRQETQYF.

This clone was found many times. Written as DNA, the CDR3 is TGCAGCGCCGAGATCTTGGGTCAGGGGCCCTACAATGAGCAGTTCTTC. It encodes CSAEILGQGPYNEQFF. The V call is TRBV29-1, the J call TRBJ2-1; possibly TRBD1 for D (6 bases). In germline, CDR1 is SQVTM, CDR2 ANQGSEA. The V end lost 7 bases, the J end lost 2 bases, and 21 bases lay between the germline ends. The CDR3 is 16 residues long.